What follows is one TCR beta chain and its context. The antigen remains unidentified. This sample also contains other DNA sequences that code for the same CDR3. Produced via immunoSEQ multiplex PCR; TCRdb's table is partial and in-frame only. The sample has around 2.3 million clones; roughly 95% are singletons. Germline V gives CDR1 SGHTA, CDR2 FQGTGA. This CDR3 region has 13 residues. J was trimmed by 5 bases and V by 2 bases; bases with no gene match: 2. The data are from a study of shared clonotypes between healthy human individuals. Study-level information: CD8 memory received one plate per donor, CD8 naive two, CD4 memory three and CD4 naive three.

Whole-study results and caveats: As a rule, naive subsets had a larger estimated richness than memory subsets. Rarefaction demonstrated incomplete sorted-subset sequencing despite large depth.

The chain employs TRBV7-3 and TRBJ1-1, with TRBD1 matching 7 bases. The sample was naive CD4+ T cells sorted from blood. The subset denotes: CD45RA+ positively selected. This receptor was obtained from a man between 18 and 35 years old in good health. This CDR3 is CASSLSGGTEAFF. The DNA for the CDR3 is TGTGCCAGCAGCTTATCAGGGGGAACTGAAGCTTTCTTT.